The 4 T cell receptor beta chains presented below share a single source sample, sequenced in a study of CD8 T cells in ankylosing spondylitis. TCRdb used MiXCR to reprocess the 5' RACE reads, holding one entry per CDR3 protein. The table lists 270,000 or so distinct CDR3 sequences, approximately 20% of them singletons. The sequenced sample consisted of blood, either unsorted or a sorted T cell fraction (not recorded which). These receptors were obtained from a male donor with ankylosing spondylitis or in good health (not recorded which).

The chain recombines TRBV7-2 with TRBJ2-7; D is perhaps TRBD2 (6 bases). The germline V gene encodes CDR1 SGHTA and CDR2 FQGNSA. Trimming removed 5 bases at V and 5 bases at J, with 16 bases between. This CDR3 spans 14 amino acids. This CDR3 is CASSHGLTRHEQYF. DNA for the CDR3: TGTGCCAGCAGCCATGGACTAACCCGTCACGAGCAGTACTTC.

The V gene is TRBV27, the J gene TRBJ1-5, with TRBD1 matching over 8 bases. Germline V lookup: CDR1 MNHEY, CDR2 SMNVEV (reference sequence). V lost 6 bases and J lost 3; bases outside the gene matches: 4. The CDR3 runs to 14 residues. The CDR3 protein is CASSQQGDNQPQHF. The CDR3 region has the DNA TGTGCCAGCAGCCAACAGGGGGACAATCAGCCCCAGCATTTT.

The chain has TRBV12-3 or TRBV12-4 and TRBJ2-5, with 7 bases fitting TRBD1. Unmatched junction bases numbered 4, after V lost 5 bases and J lost 4 bases. This CDR3 is 13 amino acids long. This chain's CDR3 is CASSRGLRETQYF. CDR3 DNA: TGTGCCAGCAGTAGGGGGCTACGAGAGACCCAGTACTTC.

This clonotype appeared a few times. This chain connects TRBV20-1 to TRBJ2-7, with a tentative D call TRBD2 (6 bases). CDR3 length: 14 amino acids. V was trimmed by 5 bases and J by 6 bases, leaving 20 bases between them. In germline, CDR1 is DFQATT, CDR2 SNEGSKA (reference sequence). The CDR3 sequence: CSALLPGLRGEQYF. The CDR3 DNA is TGCAGTGCTTTACTTCCGGGACTGAGGGGCGAGCAGTACTTC.